This T cell receptor beta chain was recorded in a study of blood T cell repertoires in COVID-19 (dated by TCRdb to between 2020 and 2021). Describing the broader study: Samples from collaborators originated in the United States, Italy and Spain and spanned both the acute and convalescent phases of COVID-19. The material from the prospective study consisted of cDNA or gDNA derived from T cells, B-cell-depleted T cells, or PBMCs. The dataset comprised deeply sampled blood TCRbeta repertoires from subjects exposed to, actively infected with, or recovered from COVID-19. The repertoires were made available in a free public database intended to serve as a resource for research on the immune response to SARS-CoV-2. Samples came from the ongoing ImmuneRACE study (first 160 participants) plus 1,254 subjects from 6 global collaborators. The sample metadata nearly always contained a de-identified subject ID, COVID-19 status, age in years and sex. Where available, HLA class I and class II types were obtained from metadata supplied by the sample provider rather than from assay-based typing.

With regard to this clone: Its specific antigen is unknown. Base quality data are lacking; no much larger clone is found one base away.

Reading the germline V gene gives CDR1 SGDLS and CDR2 YYNGEE. The CDR3 sequence holds 15 residues, the cysteine and phenylalanine included. The read is trimmed to its CDR3 DNA, 45 bases read in frame from base 1. Relative to germline, V is 3 bases shorter and J is 5 bases shorter, with 12 bases between their ends. TCRbeta CDR3 regions were amplified from genomic DNA using the immunoSEQ Assay, a bias-controlled multiplex PCR. The source study handled its data this way. Nucleated cell counts per sample were estimated from amplification of reference gene primers within the assay. Sequence reads were collapsed and filtered to measure the absolute abundance of every unique TCRbeta CDR3 rearrangement. For each sample, productive Simpson clonality was calculated as the square root of Simpson's diversity index across productive rearrangements. Not all clones reach the TCRdb copy of this immuneACCESS table, which keeps in-frame sequences only. Checked studies attribute under half of the gap to unresolved V genes and leave the rest unexplained. From that table come the V and J calls and clone size; the DNA was used to work out D and trimming. The sample table holds 200,000 to 250,000 clones, of which about four fifths were seen once. About 10% of the sample comes from the top ten.

The study at large found these results: How much clinical and demographic metadata was included differed by source and by participant, and the metadata was provided uncurated.

Each collaborating institution followed its own protocols to collect whole blood in K2EDTA tubes. For TCRbeta analysis, collaborator samples were shipped as frozen whole blood, as isolated PBMCs, or as DNA extracted from either sample type. The origin of this receptor is a man older than 75 with acute or convalescent COVID-19. The V gene is TRBV9 and the J gene is TRBJ1-6; TRBD1 could be the D gene, as 6 bases match. Material for sequencing was peripheral blood. The nucleotide sequence reads as follows: TGTGCCAGCAGCGCTAGGGCAGGGGATAATTCACCCCTCCACTTT. Its translation is CASSARAGDNSPLHF.